This passage covers 2 T cell receptor beta chains from one sample sequenced in a study of T cell changes during pregnancy in multiple sclerosis. The assay was immunoSEQ multiplex PCR, and TCRdb's table has in-frame clones only and misses some. In the table there are approximately 20,000 clones, over 75% of which are singletons. The material sequenced was CD8+ T cells from peripheral blood mononuclear cells, taken after pregnancy. The receptor source for this set is a female donor in good health, enrolled as a control in a pregnancy study.

The chain employs TRBV4-3 and TRBJ1-2; D call uncertain. Germline values: CDR1 LGHNA, CDR2 YSLEER. The CDR3 is made up of 13 amino acids. V lost 0 bases and J lost 5, with 7 bases in between. The chain's CDR3 is CASSQDKSYGYTF. The CDR3 DNA sequence: TGCGCCAGCAGCCAAGATAAGAGTTATGGCTACACCTTC.

The chain links TRBV12-5 to TRBJ2-7; D uncertain. The CDR3 totals 13 residues. Germline V gene data show CDR1 as LGHNT and CDR2 as FRNRAP. The V gene lost 0 bases and the J gene lost 3 bases, with 6 bases spanning the gap. The CDR3: CASGLVPNYEQYF. The CDR3 region has the DNA TGTGCTAGTGGTTTGGTACCTAACTACGAGCAGTACTTC.